Listed here are 29 T cell receptor beta chains from one sample, sequenced in a study of cytomegalovirus exposure and HLA in healthy donors. The repertoire was sequenced with immunoSEQ multiplex PCR; TCRdb's copy has only in-frame clones and lacks some. The repertoire includes more than 300,000 clones, about nine tenths of them detected once, and 0.83% sits in the top ten. Sequencing was done on a sample of PBMCs. Source of these receptors: a woman under 30 in good health and CMV-seronegative.

This chain uses TRBV2 with TRBJ2-7; 9 positions agree with TRBD2. The CDR3 sequence is 16 residues long. Germline V lookup: CDR1 SNHLY, CDR2 FYNNEI. The J segment lost 0 bases and the V segment lost 2 bases, leaving 5 bases of the junction unmatched. The CDR3 DNA reads as TGTGCCAGCAGTGAACCTAGCGGGGAGAGCTCCTACGAGCAGTACTTC. Translated: CASSEPSGESSYEQYF. The full variable domain, rest sourced from reference TRBV2 and TRBJ2-7, is EPEVTQTPSHQVTQMGQEVILRCVPISNHLYFYWYRQILGQKVEFLVSFYNNEISEKSEIFDDQFSVERPDGSNFTLKIRSTKLEDSAMYFCASSEPSGESSYEQYFGPGTRLTVT.

The V call is TRBV7-9, the J call TRBJ1-6, with 8 bases fitting TRBD1. The V gene's germline CDR1 is SEHNR and CDR2 FQNEAQ (reference sequence). V lost 3 bases to trimming and J lost 10 bases; unmatched junction nucleotides: 11. The CDR3 runs to 16 residues. CDR3 protein: CASSFSPGQAGSPLHF. The CDR3 coding sequence is TGTGCCAGCAGCTTTTCCCCGGGACAGGCGGGGTCACCCCTCCACTTT.

V is TRBV28 and J is TRBJ2-7; 7 nucleotides agree with TRBD1. Trimming cost V 6 bases and J 3 bases; bases outside gene matches: 11. CDR3 length: 15 residues. Germline loops: CDR1 MDHEN, CDR2 SYDVKM. In nucleotides, the CDR3 is TGTGCCAGCAGCCGTGACAGGGCGTTTGGCTACGAGCAGTACTTC. Residues: CASSRDRAFGYEQYF.

The genes are TRBV7-9 and TRBJ1-6; 7 bases are shared with TRBD1. CDR1 is SEHNR, CDR2 FQNEAQ, per germline (reference sequence). CDR3 size: 16 residues. J gave up 4 bases and V 1 base, and 4 bases lay outside the gene matches. The CDR3 nucleotides are TGTGCCAGCAGCTTAGACCGACAGGGTTATAATTCACCCCTCCACTTT. It is translated as CASSLDRQGYNSPLHF.

V usage is TRBV5-1 and J usage is TRBJ2-7, with 9 positions matching TRBD2. The V gene's germline CDR1 is SGHRS and CDR2 YFSETQ. CDR3 length equals 13 residues. With 5 bases clipped from V and 5 bases from J, the junction kept 5 bases outside the gene matches. CDR3 bases: TGCGCCAGCAGGCGGACTAGCGAGAACGAGCAGTACTTC. Translated: CASRRTSENEQYF.

Details on this clone: The same CDR3 can be traced to other DNA sequences in this sample. The chain recombines TRBV30 with TRBJ1-4, with 8 bases matching TRBD1. The CDR3 sequence is 12 residues long. J lost 10 bases, V lost 0 bases, and 1 base had no gene match. The germline gives CDR1 GTSNPN, CDR2 SVGIG (reference sequence). The CDR3 reads CAWSVQGGKLFF. CDR3 DNA sequence: TGTGCCTGGAGTGTACAGGGGGGAAAACTGTTTTTT.

The chain uses TRBV19 and TRBJ1-5, with TRBD1 identical over 10 bases. Trimming cost V 7 bases and J 1 base; bases outside gene matches: 4. From germline, CDR1 is LNHDA and CDR2 SQIVND (reference sequence). The CDR3 runs 15 residues. This CDR3 reads CASIEDRGSNQPQHF. CDR3 DNA sequence: TGTGCCAGTATAGAGGACAGGGGGAGCAATCAGCCCCAGCATTTT.

This clone was found once. For the CDR3, the DNA is TGTGCCAGCAGTTACTCAGACATGTACGAGCAGTACTTC. Translated: CASSYSDMYEQYF. The rearrangement uses TRBV6-5 and TRBJ2-7; D gene ambiguous. With 0 bases removed from V and 4 bases from J, the gap between germline ends came to 7 bases. The germline gives CDR1 MNHEY, CDR2 SVGAGI. The CDR3 consists of 13 residues.

The table lists this clone with a few counts. The chain uses TRBV28 and TRBJ1-2; 10 nucleotides agree with TRBD1. CDR1 and CDR2 from the germline V gene are MDHEN and SYDVKM. The CDR3 is 18 amino acids. After removal of 4 bases from V and 1 base from J, the junction contained 12 bases not matched to a gene. CDR3 in amino acids: CASSSLWDRGDLNYGYTF. For the CDR3, the DNA is TGTGCCAGCAGTTCATTATGGGACAGGGGCGACCTTAACTATGGCTACACCTTC.

The chain uses TRBV5-4 and TRBJ1-2, with a tentative D call TRBD1 (5 bases). Trimming cost V 2 bases and J 1 base, with 15 bases left between them. CDR3 length: 16 residues. Germline V gene data show CDR1 as SGHNT and CDR2 as YYREEE (reference sequence). CDR3 nucleotides: TGTGCCAGCAGCTTAGGTGGAAGGGGTGATAACTATGGCTACACCTTC. It is translated as CASSLGGRGDNYGYTF.

The chain combines TRBV19 with TRBJ1-4; TRBD1 matches 10 bases. The CDR3 runs 12 residues. The germline gives CDR1 LNHDA, CDR2 SQIVND (reference sequence). Trimming at V came to 11 bases and at J to 8 bases, leaving 5 bases not matched to a gene. CDR3 region: CAAGQGREKLFF. The CDR3 DNA follows: TGTGCCGCGGGACAGGGGAGAGAAAAACTGTTTTTT.

This clone was recorded a few times. This chain uses TRBV2 with TRBJ2-7; D uncertain. The CDR3 consists of 10 residues. In germline, CDR1 is SNHLY, CDR2 FYNNEI. V shed 6 bases and J shed 5 bases, with 5 bases lying between them. CDR3 sequence (DNA): TGTGCCAGCAGCAGAAACGAGCAGTACTTC. It specifies CASSRNEQYF. The full variable domain, with the rest looked up from reference TRBV2 and TRBJ2-7, is EPEVTQTPSHQVTQMGQEVILRCVPISNHLYFYWYRQILGQKVEFLVSFYNNEISEKSEIFDDQFSVERPDGSNFTLKIRSTKLEDSAMYFCASSRNEQYFGPGTRLTVT.

The CDR3 bases are TGCGCCACCGCGGGGGCGGACACCGGGGAGCTGTTTTTT. Translating gives CATAGADTGELFF. The chain is built from TRBV10-2 and TRBJ2-2; possibly TRBD2 for D (7 bases). Germline loops: CDR1 WSHSY, CDR2 SAAADI. With 10 bases removed from V and 3 bases from J, the gap between germline ends came to 12 bases. This CDR3 contains 13 residues.

V usage is TRBV19 and J usage is TRBJ1-5; TRBD1 matches 12 bases. In germline, CDR1 is LNHDA, CDR2 SQIVND (reference sequence). V dropped 6 bases and J dropped 7; count of bases not matched to a gene: 10. This CDR3 is 16 amino acids long. CDR3 sequence: CASRLGTGGAGQPQHF. Here the CDR3 DNA reads TGTGCCAGTAGACTAGGGACAGGGGGCGCCGGGCAGCCCCAGCATTTT.

The chain joins TRBV7-8 to TRBJ2-3; D gene unclear. This CDR3 is 13 amino acids long. From germline, CDR1 is SGHVS and CDR2 FQNEAQ. Between the trimmed V and J ends, which lost 2 bases and 5 bases, there was a span of 8 bases. Written as DNA, the CDR3 is TGTGCCAGCAGCTTATCGCGCATAGATACGCAGTATTTT. Encoded protein: CASSLSRIDTQYF.

The chain has TRBV28 and TRBJ1-4; D gene ambiguous. Germline CDR1 reads MDHEN; CDR2 reads SYDVKM. With 5 bases removed from V and 6 bases from J, the gap between germline ends came to 7 bases. CDR3 length: 12 residues. The CDR3 bases are TGTGCCAGCAGTCCGGTACATGAAAAACTGTTTTTT. Protein product: CASSPVHEKLFF.

CDR3 sequence reads: CASSAEGWTSGRSETQYF. The CDR3 region has the DNA TGTGCCAGCAGCGCGGAGGGATGGACTAGCGGGAGGAGTGAGACCCAGTACTTC. The chain combines TRBV5-4 with TRBJ2-5; TRBD2 aligns across 14 bases. CDR3 size: 18 residues. CDR1 and CDR2 from the germline V gene are SGHNT and YYREEE (reference sequence). Trimming took 4 bases from V and 5 from J; bases not matched to a gene: 13.

This chain connects TRBV7-6 to TRBJ2-2, with TRBD2 matching 9 bases. Germline V gene lookup returns CDR1 SGHVS and CDR2 FNYEAQ. J lost 3 bases, V lost 5 bases, and 7 bases had no gene match. The CDR3 extends over 16 amino acids. The CDR3 loop is CASSPTSGSYTGELFF. In DNA, the CDR3 is TGTGCCAGCAGCCCGACTAGCGGATCTTACACCGGGGAGCTGTTTTTT.

The rearrangement uses TRBV7-2 and TRBJ2-1; TRBD2 aligns across 15 bases. Germline CDR1 reads SGHTA; CDR2 reads FQGNSA. The CDR3 is made up of 15 amino acids. Germline trimming cut 3 bases from V and 12 bases from J; bases unmatched to any gene: 6. This chain's CDR3 is CASSFRTSGRARQFF. The CDR3, as DNA: TGTGCCAGCAGCTTTCGGACTAGCGGGAGGGCCCGGCAGTTCTTC.

V usage is TRBV6-1 and J usage is TRBJ1-2; 9 bases line up with TRBD1. The CDR3 is 12 residues long. The junction had 3 bases not matched to a gene; V was cut back by 7 bases and J by 6 bases. CDR1 MNHNS and CDR2 SASEGT come from the germline V gene. This chain's CDR3 is CASKQGANGYTF. The DNA of the CDR3 is TGTGCCAGCAAACAGGGGGCGAATGGCTACACCTTC.

The V gene is TRBV4-2, the J gene TRBJ2-2; D may be TRBD2 (5 bases). V lost 3 bases to trimming and J lost 6 bases, with 14 bases between them. Germline V gives CDR1 LGHNA, CDR2 YNFKEQ. The CDR3 contains 15 residues. The CDR3 bases are TGTGCCAGCAGCCAGTCCACTAGAGGTCCCGGGGAGCTGTTTTTT. Translating gives CASSQSTRGPGELFF.

The chain has TRBV5-1 and TRBJ2-1; a weak D match, TRBD2 (7 bases). Trimming shortened V by 4 bases and J by 2 bases, and 13 bases separated the two germline ends. The length of the CDR3 is 15 residues. Germline CDR1 reads SGHRS; CDR2 reads YFSETQ. As DNA, the CDR3 is TGCGCCAGCAGCCCCACAGGGACTACCTACAATGAGCAGTTCTTC. This translates into CASSPTGTTYNEQFF.

This clone was seen only a few times. J is TRBJ2-3 and V is TRBV25-1; weak D call: TRBD1 (5 bases). V dropped 2 bases and J dropped 0 bases, with 12 bases sitting between them. The CDR3 runs 16 residues. Germline V gene lookup returns CDR1 MGHDK and CDR2 SYGVNS. As DNA, the CDR3 is TGTGCCAGCAGTGAACCCCAGGGTCACAGCACAGATACGCAGTATTTT. Protein sequence: CASSEPQGHSTDTQYF.

The rearrangement joins TRBV11-2 to TRBJ1-6; 8 bases fit TRBD1. Per germline, CDR1 SGHAT and CDR2 FQNNGV. The CDR3 runs to 16 residues. V shed 5 bases, J shed 3 bases, and the junction held 6 bases outside the gene matches. CDR3 amino acids: CASSPDRVYYNSPLHF. The CDR3, as DNA: TGTGCCAGCAGCCCGGACAGGGTTTACTATAATTCACCCCTCCACTTT.

This CDR3 is CASSSVSSGTGVTEAFF. The CDR3 bases are TGTGCCAGCAGCTCCGTCTCCTCCGGGACAGGGGTAACTGAAGCTTTCTTT. The rearrangement joins TRBV7-9 to TRBJ1-1, with 10 bases lining up with TRBD1. The CDR3 is 17 amino acids. Germline V gene lookup returns CDR1 SEHNR and CDR2 FQNEAQ (reference sequence). V was pared by 4 bases and J by 5 bases, with 13 bases of the junction left unmatched.

The rearrangement uses TRBV27 and TRBJ2-1, with D uncertain. The CDR3 spans 13 residues. CDR1 is MNHEY and CDR2 is SMNVEV in the germline V gene (reference sequence). V gave up 0 bases and J gave up 6 bases, with 6 bases separating them. CDR3 amino acids: CASSLSPFNEQFF. CDR3 DNA sequence: TGTGCCAGCAGTTTATCCCCTTTCAATGAGCAGTTCTTC.

This sequence joins TRBV2 and TRBJ2-1; 8 nucleotides agree with TRBD2. CDR3 length equals 13 residues. Trimming at V came to 7 bases and at J to 13 bases, leaving 12 bases not matched to a gene. Germline V gene sequence: CDR1 SNHLY, CDR2 FYNNEI. The CDR3 coding sequence is TGTGCCAGCATAAGCGGGACTAGAAGCCCACAGTTCTTC. Its translation: CASISGTRSPQFF.

This rearrangement joins TRBV6-1 to TRBJ2-3, with D tentatively TRBD2 (7 bases). The CDR3 is 15 amino acids. The V end lost 6 bases, the J end lost 2 bases, and 15 bases lay between the germline ends. Germline V gives CDR1 MNHNS, CDR2 SASEGT. CDR3 DNA sequence: TGTGCCAGCAGGGGGAGGGACACTATCACAGATACGCAGTATTTT. This translates into CASRGRDTITDTQYF.

This clone was seen only a few times. The chain employs TRBV10-1 and TRBJ2-7; D is perhaps TRBD1 (5 bases). This CDR3 has 13 residues. V was shortened by 4 bases and J by 2 bases, with 9 bases between the two germline ends. Germline assignment: CDR1 WNHNN and CDR2 SYGVQD (reference sequence). The CDR3 here is CASSGGLTYEQYF. CDR3 in DNA: TGCGCCAGCAGTGGGGGCCTGACCTACGAGCAGTACTTC.